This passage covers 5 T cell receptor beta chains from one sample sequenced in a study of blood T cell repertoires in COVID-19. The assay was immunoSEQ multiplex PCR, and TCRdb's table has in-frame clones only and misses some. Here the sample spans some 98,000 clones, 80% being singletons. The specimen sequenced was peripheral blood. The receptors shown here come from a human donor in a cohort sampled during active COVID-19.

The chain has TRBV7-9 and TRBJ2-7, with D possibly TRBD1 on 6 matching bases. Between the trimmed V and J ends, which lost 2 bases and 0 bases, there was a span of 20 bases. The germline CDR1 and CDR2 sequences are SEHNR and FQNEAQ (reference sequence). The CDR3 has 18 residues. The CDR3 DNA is TGTGCCAGCAGCTTAATTGCCTCGGCGAGGGGGAGCTCCTACGAGCAGTACTTC. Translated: CASSLIASARGSSYEQYF. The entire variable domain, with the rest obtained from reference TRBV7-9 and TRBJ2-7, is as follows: DTGVSQNPRHKITKRGQNVTFRCDPISEHNRLYWYRQTLGQGPEFLTYFQNEAQLEKSRLLSDRFSAERPKGSFSTLEIQRTEQGDSAMYLCASSLIASARGSSYEQYFGPGTRLTVT.

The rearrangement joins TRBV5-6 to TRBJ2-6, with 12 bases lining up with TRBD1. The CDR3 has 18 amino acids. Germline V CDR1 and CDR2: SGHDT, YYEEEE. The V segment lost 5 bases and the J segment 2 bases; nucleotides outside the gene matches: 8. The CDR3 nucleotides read TGTGCCAGCAGAGTGTGGGGACAGGGGGCTCCTGGGGCCAACGTCCTGACTTTC. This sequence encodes CASRVWGQGAPGANVLTF.

The CDR3 protein is CASSRGLAENYEQYF. Written as DNA, the CDR3 is TGTGCCAGCAGCCGGGGACTAGCGGAAAACTACGAGCAGTACTTC. The V gene is TRBV3-1 (or the pseudogene TRBV3-2), the J gene TRBJ2-7, with 11 bases that match TRBD2. Trimming at V came to 4 bases and at J to 3 bases, leaving 5 bases not matched to a gene. Germline V gene data show CDR1 as LGHDT and CDR2 as YNNKEL (reference sequence). This CDR3 is built from 15 residues.

The CDR3 loop is CASSPPGQGANGYTF. DNA for the CDR3: TGTGCCAGCTCACCACCGGGACAGGGGGCCAATGGCTACACCTTC. The chain employs TRBV18 and TRBJ1-2; 12 nucleotides match TRBD1. In germline, CDR1 is KGHSH, CDR2 LQKENI. This CDR3 contains 15 residues. The J segment lost 6 bases and the V segment lost 0 bases, leaving 2 bases of the junction unmatched.

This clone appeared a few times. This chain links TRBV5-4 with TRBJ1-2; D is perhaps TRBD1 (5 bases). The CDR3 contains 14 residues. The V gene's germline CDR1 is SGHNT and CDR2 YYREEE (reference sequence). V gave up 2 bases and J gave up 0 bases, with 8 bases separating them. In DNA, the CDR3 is TGTGCCAGCAGCTTCGACAGATCTAACTATGGCTACACCTTC. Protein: CASSFDRSNYGYTF.